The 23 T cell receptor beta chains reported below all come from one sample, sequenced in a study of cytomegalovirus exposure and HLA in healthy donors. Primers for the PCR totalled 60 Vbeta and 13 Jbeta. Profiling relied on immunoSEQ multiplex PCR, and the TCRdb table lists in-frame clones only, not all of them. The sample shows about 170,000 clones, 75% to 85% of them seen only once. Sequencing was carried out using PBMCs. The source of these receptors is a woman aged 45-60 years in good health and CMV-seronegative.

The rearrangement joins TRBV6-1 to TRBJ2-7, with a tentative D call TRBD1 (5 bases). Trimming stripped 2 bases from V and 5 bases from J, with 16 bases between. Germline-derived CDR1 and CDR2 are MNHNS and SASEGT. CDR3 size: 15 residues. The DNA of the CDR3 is TGTGCCAGCAGTGAAAGGGGCGAGACAACTAACGAGCAGTACTTC. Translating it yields CASSERGETTNEQYF.

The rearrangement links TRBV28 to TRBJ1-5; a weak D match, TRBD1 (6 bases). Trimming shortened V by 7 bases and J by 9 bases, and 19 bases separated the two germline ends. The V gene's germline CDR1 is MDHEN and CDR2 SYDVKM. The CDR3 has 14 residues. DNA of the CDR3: TGTGCCAGCAAAGGGGGAGGGGGTTTTCGGCCCCAGCATTTT. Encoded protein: CASKGGGGFRPQHF.

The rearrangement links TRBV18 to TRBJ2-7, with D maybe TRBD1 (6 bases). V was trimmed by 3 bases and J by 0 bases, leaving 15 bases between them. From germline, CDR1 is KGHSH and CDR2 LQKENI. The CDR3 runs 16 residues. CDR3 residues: CASSPRTDASSYEQYF. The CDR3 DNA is TGTGCCAGCTCACCTAGGACAGATGCGAGCTCCTACGAGCAGTACTTC. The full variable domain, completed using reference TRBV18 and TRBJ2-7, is NAGVMQNPRHLVRRRGQEARLRCSPMKGHSHVYWYRQLPEEGLKFMVYLQKENIIDESGMPKERFSAEFPKEGPSILRIQQVVRGDSAAYFCASSPRTDASSYEQYFGPGTRLTVT.

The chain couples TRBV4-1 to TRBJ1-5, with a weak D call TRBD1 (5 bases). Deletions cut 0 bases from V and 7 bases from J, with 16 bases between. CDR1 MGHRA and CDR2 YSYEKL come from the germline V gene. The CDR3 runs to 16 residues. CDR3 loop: CASSQDLKGFGQPQHF. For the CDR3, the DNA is TGCGCCAGCAGCCAAGATTTGAAGGGGTTTGGGCAGCCCCAGCATTTT.

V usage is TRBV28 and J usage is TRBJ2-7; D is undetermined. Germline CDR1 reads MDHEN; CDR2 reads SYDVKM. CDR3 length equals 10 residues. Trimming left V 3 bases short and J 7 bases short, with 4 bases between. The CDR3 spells CASSLREQYF. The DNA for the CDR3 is TGTGCCAGCAGTTTGAGGGAGCAGTACTTC.

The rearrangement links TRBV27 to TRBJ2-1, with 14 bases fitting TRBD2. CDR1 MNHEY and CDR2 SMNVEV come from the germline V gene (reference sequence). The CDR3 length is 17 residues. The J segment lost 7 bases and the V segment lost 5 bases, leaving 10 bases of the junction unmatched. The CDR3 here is CASSILTSGREWNEQFF. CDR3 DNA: TGTGCCAGCAGTATCTTGACTAGCGGGAGGGAATGGAATGAGCAGTTCTTC.

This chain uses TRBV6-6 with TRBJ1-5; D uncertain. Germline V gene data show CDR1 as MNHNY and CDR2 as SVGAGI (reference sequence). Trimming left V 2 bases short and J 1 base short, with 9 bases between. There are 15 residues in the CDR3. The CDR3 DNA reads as TGTGCCAGCAGTTACCGGGATGGGAGCAATCAGCCCCAGCATTTT. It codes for CASSYRDGSNQPQHF.

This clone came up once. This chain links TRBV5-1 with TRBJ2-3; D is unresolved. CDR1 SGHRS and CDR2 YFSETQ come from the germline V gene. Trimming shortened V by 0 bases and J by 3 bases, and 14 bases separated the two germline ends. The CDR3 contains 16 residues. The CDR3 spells CASSLGGGTSTDTQYF. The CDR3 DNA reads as TGCGCCAGCAGCTTGGGCGGCGGTACGAGTACAGATACGCAGTATTTT.

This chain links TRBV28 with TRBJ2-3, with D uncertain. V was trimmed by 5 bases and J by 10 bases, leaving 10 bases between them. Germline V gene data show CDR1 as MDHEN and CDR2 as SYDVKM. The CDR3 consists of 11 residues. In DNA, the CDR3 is TGTGCCAGCAGTCCACTCCGTTCGCAGTATTTT. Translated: CASSPLRSQYF.

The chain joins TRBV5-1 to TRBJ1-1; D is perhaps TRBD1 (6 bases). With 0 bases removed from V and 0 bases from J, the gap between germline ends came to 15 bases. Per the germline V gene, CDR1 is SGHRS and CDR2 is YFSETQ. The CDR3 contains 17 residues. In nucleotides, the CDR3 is TGCGCCAGCAGCTTGGCGAGCCCGGGACACATGAACACTGAAGCTTTCTTT. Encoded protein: CASSLASPGHMNTEAFF.

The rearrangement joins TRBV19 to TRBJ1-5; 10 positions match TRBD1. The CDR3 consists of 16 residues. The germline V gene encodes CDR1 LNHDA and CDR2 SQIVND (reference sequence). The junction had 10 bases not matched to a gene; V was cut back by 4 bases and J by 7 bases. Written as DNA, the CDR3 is TGTGCCAGTAGTACTTTAGGGACAGGGGCTGAGCAGCCCCAGCATTTT. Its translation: CASSTLGTGAEQPQHF. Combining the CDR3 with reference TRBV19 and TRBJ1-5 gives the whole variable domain DGGITQSPKYLFRKEGQNVTLSCEQNLNHDAMYWYRQDPGQGLRLIYYSQIVNDFQKGDIAEGYSVSREKKESFPLTVTSAQKNPTAFYLCASSTLGTGAEQPQHFGDGTRLSIL.

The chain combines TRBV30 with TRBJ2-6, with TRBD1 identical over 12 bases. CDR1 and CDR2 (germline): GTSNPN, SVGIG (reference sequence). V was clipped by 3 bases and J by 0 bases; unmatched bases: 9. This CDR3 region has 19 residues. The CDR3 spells CAWRPPGQGALSGANVLTF. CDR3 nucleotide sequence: TGTGCCTGGAGGCCTCCGGGACAGGGGGCGCTCTCTGGGGCCAACGTCCTGACTTTC.

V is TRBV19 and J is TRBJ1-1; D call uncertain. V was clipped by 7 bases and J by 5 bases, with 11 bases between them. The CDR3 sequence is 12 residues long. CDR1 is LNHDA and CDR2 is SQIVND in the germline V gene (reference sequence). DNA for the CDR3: TGTGCCAGTATGAGGGAGAGGACTGAAGCTTTCTTT. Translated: CASMRERTEAFF.

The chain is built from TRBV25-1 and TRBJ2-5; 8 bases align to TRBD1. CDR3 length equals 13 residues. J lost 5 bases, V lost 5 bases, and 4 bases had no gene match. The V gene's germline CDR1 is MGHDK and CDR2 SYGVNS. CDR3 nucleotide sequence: TGTGCCAGCAGTAAACAGGGGGGTGAGACCCAGTACTTC. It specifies CASSKQGGETQYF.

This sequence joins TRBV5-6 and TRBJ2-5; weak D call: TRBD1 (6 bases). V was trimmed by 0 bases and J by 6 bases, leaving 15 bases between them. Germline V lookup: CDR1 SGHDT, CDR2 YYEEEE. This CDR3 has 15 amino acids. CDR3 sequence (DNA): TGTGCCAGCAGCTTGGAAATTCGCAGGGGTCAGACCCAGTACTTC. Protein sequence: CASSLEIRRGQTQYF.

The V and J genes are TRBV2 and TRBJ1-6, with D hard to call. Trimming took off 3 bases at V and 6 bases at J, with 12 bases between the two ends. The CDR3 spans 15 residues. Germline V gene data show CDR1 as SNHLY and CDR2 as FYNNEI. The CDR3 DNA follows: TGTGCCAGCAGTGACCTATCAACAGTTAATTCACCCCTCCACTTT. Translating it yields CASSDLSTVNSPLHF.

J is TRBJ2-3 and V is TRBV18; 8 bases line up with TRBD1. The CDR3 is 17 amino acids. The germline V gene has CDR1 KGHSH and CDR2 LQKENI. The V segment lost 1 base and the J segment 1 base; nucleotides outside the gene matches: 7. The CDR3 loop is CASSPRQGAPGTDTQYF. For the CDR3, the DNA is TGTGCCAGCTCACCACGCCAGGGGGCTCCGGGCACAGATACGCAGTATTTT.

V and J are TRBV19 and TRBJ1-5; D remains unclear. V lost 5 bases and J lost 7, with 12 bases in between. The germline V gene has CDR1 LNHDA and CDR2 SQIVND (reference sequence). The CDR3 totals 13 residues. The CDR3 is CASSPRGGQPQHF. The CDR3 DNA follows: TGTGCCAGTAGTCCCCGGGGAGGCCAGCCCCAGCATTTT. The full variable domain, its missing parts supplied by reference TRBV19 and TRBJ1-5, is DGGITQSPKYLFRKEGQNVTLSCEQNLNHDAMYWYRQDPGQGLRLIYYSQIVNDFQKGDIAEGYSVSREKKESFPLTVTSAQKNPTAFYLCASSPRGGQPQHFGDGTRLSIL.

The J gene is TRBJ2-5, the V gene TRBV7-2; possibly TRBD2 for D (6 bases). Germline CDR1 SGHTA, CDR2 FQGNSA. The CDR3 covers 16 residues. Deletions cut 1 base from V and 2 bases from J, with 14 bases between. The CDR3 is CASSLGVGGPQETQYF. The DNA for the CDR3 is TGTGCCAGCAGCTTAGGTGTGGGGGGTCCTCAAGAGACCCAGTACTTC.

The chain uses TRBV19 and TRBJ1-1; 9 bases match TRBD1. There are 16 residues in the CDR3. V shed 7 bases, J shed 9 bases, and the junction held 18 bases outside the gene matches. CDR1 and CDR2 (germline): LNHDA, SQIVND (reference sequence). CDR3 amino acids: CASTLKTGTGTYQAFF. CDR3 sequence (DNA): TGTGCCAGTACCCTCAAGACCGGGACAGGGACCTATCAAGCTTTCTTT. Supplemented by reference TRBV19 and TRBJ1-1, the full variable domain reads DGGITQSPKYLFRKEGQNVTLSCEQNLNHDAMYWYRQDPGQGLRLIYYSQIVNDFQKGDIAEGYSVSREKKESFPLTVTSAQKNPTAFYLCASTLKTGTGTYQAFFGQGTRLTVV.

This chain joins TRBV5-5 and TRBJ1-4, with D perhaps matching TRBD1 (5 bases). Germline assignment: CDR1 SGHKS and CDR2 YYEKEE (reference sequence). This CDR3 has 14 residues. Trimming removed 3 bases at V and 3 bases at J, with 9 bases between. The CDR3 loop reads CASSWAGANEKLFF. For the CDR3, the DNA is TGTGCCAGCAGCTGGGCGGGGGCTAATGAAAAACTGTTTTTT. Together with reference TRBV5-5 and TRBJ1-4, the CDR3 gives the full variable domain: DAGVTQSPTHLIKTRGQQVTLRCSPISGHKSVSWYQQVLGQGPQFIFQYYEKEERGRGNFPDRFSARQFPNYSSELNVNALLLGDSALYLCASSWAGANEKLFFGSGTQLSVL.

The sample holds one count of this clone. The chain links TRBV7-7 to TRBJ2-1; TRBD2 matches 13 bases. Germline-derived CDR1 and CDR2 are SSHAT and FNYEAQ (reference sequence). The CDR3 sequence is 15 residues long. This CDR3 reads CAGSAGTSGTNEQFF. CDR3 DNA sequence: TGTGCTGGCAGCGCCGGGACTAGCGGGACGAATGAGCAGTTCTTC.

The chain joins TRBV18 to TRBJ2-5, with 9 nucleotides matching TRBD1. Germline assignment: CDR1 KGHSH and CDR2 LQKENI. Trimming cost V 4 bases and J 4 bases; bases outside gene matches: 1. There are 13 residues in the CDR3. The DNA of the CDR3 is TGTGCCAGCTCACAGACAGGGGGAGAGACCCAGTACTTC. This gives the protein CASSQTGGETQYF.